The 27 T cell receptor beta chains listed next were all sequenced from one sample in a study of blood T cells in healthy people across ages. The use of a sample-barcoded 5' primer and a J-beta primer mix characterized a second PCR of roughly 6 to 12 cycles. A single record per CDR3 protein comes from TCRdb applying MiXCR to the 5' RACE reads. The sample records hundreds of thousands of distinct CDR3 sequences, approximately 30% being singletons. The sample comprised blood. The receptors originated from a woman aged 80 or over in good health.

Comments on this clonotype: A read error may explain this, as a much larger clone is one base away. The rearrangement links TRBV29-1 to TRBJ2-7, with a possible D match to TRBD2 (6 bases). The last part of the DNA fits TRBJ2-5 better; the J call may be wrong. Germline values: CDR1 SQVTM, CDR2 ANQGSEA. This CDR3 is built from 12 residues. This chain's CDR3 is CSVDSGPETQYF. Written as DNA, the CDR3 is TGCAGCGTGGATAGCGGCCCAGAGACCCAGTACTTC.

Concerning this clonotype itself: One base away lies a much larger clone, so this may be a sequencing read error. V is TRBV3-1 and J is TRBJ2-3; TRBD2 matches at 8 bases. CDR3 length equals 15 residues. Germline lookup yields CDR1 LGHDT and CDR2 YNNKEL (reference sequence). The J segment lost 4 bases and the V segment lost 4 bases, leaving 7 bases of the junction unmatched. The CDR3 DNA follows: TGTGCCAGCAGCCCAGCGGGGGTCGACTCAGATACGCAGTATTTT. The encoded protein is CASSPAGVDSDTQYF.

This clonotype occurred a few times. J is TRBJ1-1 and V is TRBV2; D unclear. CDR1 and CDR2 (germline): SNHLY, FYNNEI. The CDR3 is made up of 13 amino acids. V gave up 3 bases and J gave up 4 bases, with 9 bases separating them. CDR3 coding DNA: TGTGCCAGCAGTGAGGGAGGGTTCACTGAAGCTTTCTTT. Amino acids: CASSEGGFTEAFF.

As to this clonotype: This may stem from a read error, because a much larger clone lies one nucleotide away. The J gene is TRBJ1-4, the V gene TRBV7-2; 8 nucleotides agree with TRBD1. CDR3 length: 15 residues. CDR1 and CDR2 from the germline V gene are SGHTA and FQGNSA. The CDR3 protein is CASSPTGGTDEKLFF. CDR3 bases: TGTGCCAGCAGCCCCACAGGGGGAACTGATGAAAAACTGTTTTTT.

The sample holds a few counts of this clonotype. The CDR3 protein is CAWSVDVGGEAFF. In nucleotides, the CDR3 is TGTGCCTGGAGTGTAGATGTCGGCGGAGAAGCTTTCTTT. The chain links TRBV30 to TRBJ1-1; D is ambiguous. CDR1 is GTSNPN, CDR2 SVGIG, per germline (reference sequence). The CDR3 has 13 amino acids. V was cut by 0 bases and J by 8 bases, with 13 bases left in between.

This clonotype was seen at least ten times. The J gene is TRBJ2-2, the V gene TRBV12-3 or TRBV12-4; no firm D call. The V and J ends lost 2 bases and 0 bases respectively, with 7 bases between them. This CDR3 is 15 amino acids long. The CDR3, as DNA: TGTGCCAGCAGTTTAATTCCCCCGAACACCGGGGAGCTGTTTTTT. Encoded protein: CASSLIPPNTGELFF.

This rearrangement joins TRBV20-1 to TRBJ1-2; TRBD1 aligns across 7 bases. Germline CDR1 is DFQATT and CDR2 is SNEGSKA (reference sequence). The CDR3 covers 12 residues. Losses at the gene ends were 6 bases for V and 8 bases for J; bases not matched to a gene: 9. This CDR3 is CSAGQPLGGYTF. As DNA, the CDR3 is TGCAGTGCGGGACAGCCTTTAGGGGGCTACACCTTC.

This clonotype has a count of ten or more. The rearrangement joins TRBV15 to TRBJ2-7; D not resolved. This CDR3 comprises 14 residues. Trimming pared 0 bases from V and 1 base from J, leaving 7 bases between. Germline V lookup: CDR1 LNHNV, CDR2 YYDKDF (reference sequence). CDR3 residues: CATSRDWGSYEQYF. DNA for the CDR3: TGTGCCACCAGCAGAGACTGGGGTTCCTACGAGCAGTACTTC.

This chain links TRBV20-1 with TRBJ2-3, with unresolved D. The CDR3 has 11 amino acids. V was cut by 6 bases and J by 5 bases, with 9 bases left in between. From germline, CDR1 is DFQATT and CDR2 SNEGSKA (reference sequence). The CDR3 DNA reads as TGCAGTGCCAACCCCGGAGATACGCAGTATTTT. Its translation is CSANPGDTQYF.

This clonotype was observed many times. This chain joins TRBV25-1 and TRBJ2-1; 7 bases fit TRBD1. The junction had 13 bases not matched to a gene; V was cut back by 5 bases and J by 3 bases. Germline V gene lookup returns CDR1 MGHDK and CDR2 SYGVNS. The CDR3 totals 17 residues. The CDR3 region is CASSHELGQRLYNEQFF. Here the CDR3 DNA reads TGTGCCAGCAGTCACGAGCTGGGACAGAGACTCTACAATGAGCAGTTCTTC.

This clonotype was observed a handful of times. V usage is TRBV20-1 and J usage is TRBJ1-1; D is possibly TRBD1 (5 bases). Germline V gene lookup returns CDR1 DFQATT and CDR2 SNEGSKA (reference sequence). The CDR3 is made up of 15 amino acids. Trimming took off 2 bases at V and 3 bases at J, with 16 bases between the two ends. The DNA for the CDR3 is TGCAGTGCTAGACCCCCACGGGGGGAGCACACTGAAGCTTTCTTT. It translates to CSARPPRGEHTEAFF.

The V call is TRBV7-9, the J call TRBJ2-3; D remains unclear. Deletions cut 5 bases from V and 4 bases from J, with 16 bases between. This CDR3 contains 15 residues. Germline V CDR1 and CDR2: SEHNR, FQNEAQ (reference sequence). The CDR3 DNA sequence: TGTGCCAGCAGCAGCTTAGATGGTAGCCCAGATACGCAGTATTTT. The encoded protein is CASSSLDGSPDTQYF.

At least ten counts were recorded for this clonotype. In DNA form, the CDR3 reads TGTGCCAGCAGTCTTCAGGGGAAAGGGGGTCAGCCCCAGCATTTT. Protein: CASSLQGKGGQPQHF. The chain has TRBV6-5 and TRBJ1-5; D may be TRBD1 (6 bases). The CDR3 spans 15 residues. The V and J ends lost 5 bases and 6 bases respectively, with 17 bases between them. CDR1 and CDR2 from the germline V gene are MNHEY and SVGAGI.

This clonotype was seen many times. In DNA, the CDR3 is TGTGCCAGCAGCGGTTGGGGGGGGTACGAGCAGTACTTC. Protein product: CASSGWGGYEQYF. The J gene is TRBJ2-7, the V gene TRBV7-2; TRBD2 aligns across 7 bases. Unmatched junction bases numbered 5, after V lost 5 bases and J lost 4 bases. Germline CDR1 SGHTA, CDR2 FQGNSA. The CDR3 has 13 amino acids.

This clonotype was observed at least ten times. The CDR3 loop is CAIAQTGPYEQYF. CDR3 coding DNA: TGTGCCATCGCCCAGACAGGGCCCTACGAGCAGTACTTC. The chain links TRBV10-3 to TRBJ2-7, with TRBD1 matching 7 bases. The J segment lost 2 bases and the V segment lost 8 bases, leaving 6 bases of the junction unmatched. This CDR3 is 13 amino acids long. Germline V gene data show CDR1 as ENHRY and CDR2 as SYGVKD.

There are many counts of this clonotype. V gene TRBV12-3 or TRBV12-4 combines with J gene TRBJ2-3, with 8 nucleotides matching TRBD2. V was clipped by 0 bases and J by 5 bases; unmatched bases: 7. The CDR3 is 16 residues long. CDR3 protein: CASSLANGGERDTQYF. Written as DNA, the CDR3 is TGTGCCAGCAGTTTAGCGAACGGGGGGGAGAGAGATACGCAGTATTTT.

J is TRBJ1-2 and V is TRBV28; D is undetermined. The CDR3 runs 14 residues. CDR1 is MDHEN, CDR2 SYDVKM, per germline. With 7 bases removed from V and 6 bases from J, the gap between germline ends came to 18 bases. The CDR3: CASTPYSKNHGYTF. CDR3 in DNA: TGTGCCAGCACCCCGTATTCTAAGAACCATGGCTACACCTTC.

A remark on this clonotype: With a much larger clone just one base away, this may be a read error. The CDR3 here is CASSFQGASGGAGYNEQYF. CDR3 coding DNA: TGTGCCAGCAGCTTCCAGGGGGCTAGCGGGGGGGCAGGGTACAATGAGCAGTACTTC. The J gene is TRBJ2-7, the V gene TRBV9; 12 bases map to TRBD2. Germline-derived CDR1 and CDR2 are SGDLS and YYNGEE. J lost 7 bases, V lost 4 bases, and 21 bases had no gene match. CDR3 length: 19 amino acids.

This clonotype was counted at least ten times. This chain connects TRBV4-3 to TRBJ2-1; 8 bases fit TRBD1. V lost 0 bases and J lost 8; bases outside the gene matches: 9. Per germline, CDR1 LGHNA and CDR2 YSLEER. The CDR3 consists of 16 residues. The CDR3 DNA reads TGCGCCAGCAGCCAAGATCTCGCAGGGGGCGGACATGAGCAGTTCTTC. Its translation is CASSQDLAGGGHEQFF.

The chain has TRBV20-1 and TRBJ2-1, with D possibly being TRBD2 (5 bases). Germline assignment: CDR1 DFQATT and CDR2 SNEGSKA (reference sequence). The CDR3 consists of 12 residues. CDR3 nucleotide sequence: TGCAGCACTGGAAATAAGGCGGGTGAGCAGTTCTTC. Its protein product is CSTGNKAGEQFF.

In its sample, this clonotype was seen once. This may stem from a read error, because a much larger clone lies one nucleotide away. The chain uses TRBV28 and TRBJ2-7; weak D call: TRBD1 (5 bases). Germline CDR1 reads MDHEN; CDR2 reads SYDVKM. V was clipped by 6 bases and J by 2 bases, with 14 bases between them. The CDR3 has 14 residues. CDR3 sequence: CASSARGIAYEQYF. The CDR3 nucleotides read TGTGCCAGCAGCGCAAGGGGTATCGCCTACGAGCAGTACTTC.

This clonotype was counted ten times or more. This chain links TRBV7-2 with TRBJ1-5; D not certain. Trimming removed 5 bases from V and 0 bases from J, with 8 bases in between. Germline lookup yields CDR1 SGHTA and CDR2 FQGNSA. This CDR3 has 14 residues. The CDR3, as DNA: TGTGCCAGCAGCCCGCGGGGTAGCAATCAGCCCCAGCATTTT. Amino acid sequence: CASSPRGSNQPQHF.

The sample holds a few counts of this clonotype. CDR3 bases: TGCAGTGCCCAGAGCGGGTTCCCGACCCCAACTGAAGCTTTCTTT. Translated: CSAQSGFPTPTEAFF. This chain joins TRBV20-1 and TRBJ1-1; D gene unclear. Trimming removed 6 bases at V and 5 bases at J, with 22 bases between. CDR3 size: 15 residues. From germline, CDR1 is DFQATT and CDR2 SNEGSKA (reference sequence).

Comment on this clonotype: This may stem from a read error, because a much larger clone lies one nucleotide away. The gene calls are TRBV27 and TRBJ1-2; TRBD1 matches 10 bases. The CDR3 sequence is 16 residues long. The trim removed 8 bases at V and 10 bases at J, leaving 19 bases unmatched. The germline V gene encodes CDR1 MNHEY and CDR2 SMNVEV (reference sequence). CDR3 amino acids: CASGRLTPRGTGDYTF. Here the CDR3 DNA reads TGTGCCAGCGGTCGGCTGACACCCAGGGGGACAGGGGACTACACCTTC.

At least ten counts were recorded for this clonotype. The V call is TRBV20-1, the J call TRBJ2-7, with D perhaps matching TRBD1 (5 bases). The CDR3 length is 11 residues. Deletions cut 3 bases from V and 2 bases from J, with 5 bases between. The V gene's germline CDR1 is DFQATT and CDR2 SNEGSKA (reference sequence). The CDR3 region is CSARDTYEQYF. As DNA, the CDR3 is TGCAGTGCTAGGGACACCTACGAGCAGTACTTC.

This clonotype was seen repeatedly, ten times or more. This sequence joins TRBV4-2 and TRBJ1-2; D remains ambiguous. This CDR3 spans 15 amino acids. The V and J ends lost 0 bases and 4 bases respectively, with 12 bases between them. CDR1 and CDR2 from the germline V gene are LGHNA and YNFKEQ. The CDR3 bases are TGTGCCAGCAGCCAAGATCTCGGGTCCGGCTATGGCTACACCTTC. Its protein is CASSQDLGSGYGYTF.

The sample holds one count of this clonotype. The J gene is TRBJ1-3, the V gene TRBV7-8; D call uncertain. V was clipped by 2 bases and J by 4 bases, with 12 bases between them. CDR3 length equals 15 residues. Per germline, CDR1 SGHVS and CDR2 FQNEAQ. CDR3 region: CASSLPTTQGNTIYF. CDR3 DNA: TGTGCCAGCAGCTTACCAACAACACAGGGAAACACCATATATTTT.